The rows below give T cell receptor beta chains drawn from one sample of a study of blood T cell repertoires in COVID-19. Libraries were prepared by immunoSEQ multiplex PCR; TCRdb keeps only in-frame clonotypes and omits some of them. The sample carries a few hundred thousand clones, roughly 89% recorded once. Sequenced: PBMCs or T cells enriched from blood (not recorded which). Receptor source: a man in his thirties or forties who had been exposed to COVID-19. Both conserved end residues are part of each CDR3. Each record gives: V gene, J gene, clone size, D gene, CDR3 protein, CDR3 DNA. A D gene is named only where the DNA matches it firmly. For some rows the clone size is stated as once, few or many, or as a class when expanded; others skip it.

v_call: TRBV3-1/TRBV3-2; j_call: TRBJ2-3; clone_size: .; d_call: .; cdr3_aa: CASSQEARSLDTQYF; cdr3_nt: TGTGCCAGCAGCCAAGAAGCACGCTCGCTAGATACGCAGTATTTT
v_call: TRBV19; j_call: TRBJ1-5; clone_size: .; d_call: .; cdr3_aa: CASSIRAQGSRVSQPQHF; cdr3_nt: TGTGCCAGTAGTATCCGGGCGCAGGGGAGCAGGGTAAGTCAGCCCCAGCATTTT
v_call: TRBV7-9; j_call: TRBJ1-2; clone_size: once; d_call: TRBD1; cdr3_aa: CASSLLGQGGYTF; cdr3_nt: TGTGCCAGCAGCTTACTGGGACAGGGTGGCTACACCTTC
v_call: TRBV6-5; j_call: TRBJ1-2; clone_size: .; d_call: .; cdr3_aa: CASSHQGYGYTF; cdr3_nt: TGTGCCAGCAGCCATCAGGGGTATGGCTACACCTTC
v_call: TRBV12-3/TRBV12-4; j_call: TRBJ2-3; clone_size: .; d_call: .; cdr3_aa: CASRTEGDTQYF; cdr3_nt: TGTGCCAGCAGGACGGAGGGAGATACGCAGTATTTT
v_call: TRBV29-1; j_call: TRBJ2-3; clone_size: .; d_call: .; cdr3_aa: CSVEYGEVVRTDTQYF; cdr3_nt: TGCAGCGTTGAGTACGGGGAGGTGGTAAGGACAGATACGCAGTATTTT
v_call: TRBV4-1; j_call: TRBJ1-2; clone_size: .; d_call: .; cdr3_aa: CASSQGPGASGYTF; cdr3_nt: TGCGCCAGCAGCCAAGGACCAGGGGCAAGTGGCTACACCTTC
v_call: TRBV5-6; j_call: TRBJ1-2; clone_size: .; d_call: .; cdr3_aa: CASSLSRGTTRTLGYTF; cdr3_nt: TGTGCCAGCAGCTTAAGTAGGGGCACCACCCGAACTTTGGGCTACACCTTC
v_call: TRBV6-2/TRBV6-3; j_call: TRBJ2-5; clone_size: .; d_call: TRBD1; cdr3_aa: CASSPGTGGFETQYF; cdr3_nt: TGTGCCAGCAGCCCCGGGACAGGAGGATTTGAGACCCAGTACTTC
v_call: TRBV3-1/TRBV3-2; j_call: TRBJ1-5; clone_size: .; d_call: .; cdr3_aa: CASSQVRRALNTYSNQPQHF; cdr3_nt: TGTGCCAGCAGCCAAGTACGGAGAGCTCTTAACACTTATAGCAATCAGCCCCAGCATTTT
v_call: TRBV7-9; j_call: TRBJ2-5; clone_size: .; d_call: TRBD1; cdr3_aa: CASSLDMGQAFQETQYF; cdr3_nt: TGTGCCAGCAGCTTAGATATGGGACAGGCCTTCCAAGAGACCCAGTACTTC
v_call: TRBV28; j_call: TRBJ2-1; clone_size: .; d_call: TRBD2; cdr3_aa: CASSLAVAGKNNEQFF; cdr3_nt: TGTGCCAGCAGTTTAGCGGTAGCGGGGAAGAACAATGAGCAGTTCTTC
v_call: TRBV6-1; j_call: TRBJ2-5; clone_size: .; d_call: .; cdr3_aa: CASSEAIGLETQYF; cdr3_nt: TGTGCCAGCAGTGAAGCAATCGGGTTGGAGACCCAGTACTTC
v_call: TRBV7-2; j_call: TRBJ2-3; clone_size: few; d_call: TRBD2; cdr3_aa: CASSLAPGLATGDTQYF; cdr3_nt: TGTGCCAGCAGCTTAGCGCCGGGACTAGCGACTGGGGATACGCAGTATTTT
v_call: TRBV19; j_call: TRBJ1-5; clone_size: .; d_call: .; cdr3_aa: CASREGGRNNQPQHF; cdr3_nt: TGTGCCAGTAGGGAGGGAGGTCGAAACAATCAGCCCCAGCATTTT
v_call: TRBV19; j_call: TRBJ2-2; clone_size: .; d_call: TRBD1; cdr3_aa: CASSLSPDLTGGRLAGELFF; cdr3_nt: TGTGCCAGTAGTCTCTCCCCCGATTTGACAGGGGGCCGGTTGGCCGGGGAGCTGTTTTTT
v_call: TRBV5-8; j_call: TRBJ2-3; clone_size: .; d_call: .; cdr3_aa: CASSIGQRQSTDTQYF; cdr3_nt: TGTGCCAGCAGCATCGGACAGAGACAAAGCACAGATACGCAGTATTTT
v_call: TRBV30; j_call: TRBJ2-3; clone_size: .; d_call: TRBD2; cdr3_aa: CAWTSGATDTQYF; cdr3_nt: TGTGCCTGGACTAGCGGGGCCACAGATACGCAGTATTTT
v_call: TRBV5-8; j_call: TRBJ1-5; clone_size: .; d_call: TRBD1; cdr3_aa: CASSLLTSGGINQPQHF; cdr3_nt: TGTGCCAGCAGCTTATTAACGTCAGGGGGAATCAATCAGCCCCAGCATTTT
v_call: TRBV19; j_call: TRBJ1-4; clone_size: .; d_call: TRBD1; cdr3_aa: CATSQVGGEKLFF; cdr3_nt: TGTGCCACCTCCCAAGTAGGGGGCGAAAAACTGTTTTTT
v_call: TRBV5-4; j_call: TRBJ2-1; clone_size: .; d_call: .; cdr3_aa: CASSLGRGNEQFF; cdr3_nt: TGTGCCAGCAGCTTGGGAAGGGGCAATGAGCAGTTCTTC
v_call: TRBV19; j_call: TRBJ1-2; clone_size: .; d_call: .; cdr3_aa: CASSIKTDYGYTF; cdr3_nt: TGTGCCAGTAGTATTAAGACAGACTATGGCTACACCTTC
v_call: TRBV15; j_call: TRBJ2-7; clone_size: .; d_call: TRBD1; cdr3_aa: CATSRDLGQGYEQYF; cdr3_nt: TGTGCCACCAGCAGAGATCTGGGACAGGGGTACGAGCAGTACTTC